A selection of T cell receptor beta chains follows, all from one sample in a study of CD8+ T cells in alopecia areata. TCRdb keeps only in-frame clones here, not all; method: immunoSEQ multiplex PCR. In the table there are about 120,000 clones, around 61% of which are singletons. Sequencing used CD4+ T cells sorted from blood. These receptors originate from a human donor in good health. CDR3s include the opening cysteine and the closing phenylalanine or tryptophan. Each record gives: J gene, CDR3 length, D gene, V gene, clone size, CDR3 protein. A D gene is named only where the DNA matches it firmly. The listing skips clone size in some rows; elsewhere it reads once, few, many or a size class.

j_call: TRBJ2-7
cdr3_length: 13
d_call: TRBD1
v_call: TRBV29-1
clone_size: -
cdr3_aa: CSVGGQGVNEQYF

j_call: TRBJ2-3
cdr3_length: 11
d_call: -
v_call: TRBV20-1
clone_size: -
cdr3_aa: CSAIPTDTQYF

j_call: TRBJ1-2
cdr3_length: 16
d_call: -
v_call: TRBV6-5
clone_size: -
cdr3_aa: CASSYHGTNTNYGYTF

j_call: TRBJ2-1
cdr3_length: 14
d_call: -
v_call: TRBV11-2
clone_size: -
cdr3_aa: CASTIGTLFDEQFF

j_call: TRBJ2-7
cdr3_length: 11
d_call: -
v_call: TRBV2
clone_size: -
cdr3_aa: CASRQGGEQYF

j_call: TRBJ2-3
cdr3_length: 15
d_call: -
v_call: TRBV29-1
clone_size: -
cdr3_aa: CSVPSINGLTDTQYF

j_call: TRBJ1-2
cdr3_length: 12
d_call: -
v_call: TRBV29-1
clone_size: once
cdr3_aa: CSAPDGLYGYTF

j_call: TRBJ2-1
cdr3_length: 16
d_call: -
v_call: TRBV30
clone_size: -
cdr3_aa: CAWSVLQAASYNEQFF

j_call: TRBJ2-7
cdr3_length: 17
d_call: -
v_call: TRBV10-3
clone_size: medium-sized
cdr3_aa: CAISESQTGKSSYEQYF

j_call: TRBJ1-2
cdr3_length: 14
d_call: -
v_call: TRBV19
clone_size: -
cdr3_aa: CASSIDPGPIGYTF

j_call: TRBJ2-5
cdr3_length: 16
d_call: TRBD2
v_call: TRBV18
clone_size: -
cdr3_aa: CASSRTSGGTQETQYF

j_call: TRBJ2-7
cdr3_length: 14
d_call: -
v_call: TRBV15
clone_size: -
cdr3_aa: CATSRDLSSYEQYF

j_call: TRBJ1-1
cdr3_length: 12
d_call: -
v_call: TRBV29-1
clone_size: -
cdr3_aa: CSAGPLNTEAFF

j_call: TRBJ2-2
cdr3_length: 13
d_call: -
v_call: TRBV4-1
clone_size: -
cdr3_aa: CASSQAGSGELFF

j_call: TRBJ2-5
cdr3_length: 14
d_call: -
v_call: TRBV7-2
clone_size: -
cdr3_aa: CASSSYGDGETQYF

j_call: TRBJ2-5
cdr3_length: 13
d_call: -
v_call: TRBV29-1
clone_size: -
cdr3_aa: CSVTAIKGETQYF

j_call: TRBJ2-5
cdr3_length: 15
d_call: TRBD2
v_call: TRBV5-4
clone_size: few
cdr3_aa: CASNLPSGGMETQYF

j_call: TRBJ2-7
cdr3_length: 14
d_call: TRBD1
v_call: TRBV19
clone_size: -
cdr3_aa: CASSPRDRGTEQYF

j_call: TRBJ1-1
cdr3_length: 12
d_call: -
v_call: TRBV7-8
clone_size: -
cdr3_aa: CASSLRTGTAFF

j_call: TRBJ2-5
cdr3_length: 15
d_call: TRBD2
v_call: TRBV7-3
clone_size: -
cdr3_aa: CASSSQGGAQETQYF

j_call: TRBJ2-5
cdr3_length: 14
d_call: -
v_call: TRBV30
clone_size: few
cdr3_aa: CAWSVGGYQETQYF

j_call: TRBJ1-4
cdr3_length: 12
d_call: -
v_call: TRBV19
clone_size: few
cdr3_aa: CASSIGGEKLFF

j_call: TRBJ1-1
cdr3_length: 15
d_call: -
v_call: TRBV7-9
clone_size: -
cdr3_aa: CASSSRMGGNTEAFF

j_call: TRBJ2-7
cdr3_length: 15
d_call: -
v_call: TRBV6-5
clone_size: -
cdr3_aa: CASSYSSLATYEQYF

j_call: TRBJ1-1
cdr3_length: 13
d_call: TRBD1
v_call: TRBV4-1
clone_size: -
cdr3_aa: CASRKDRSTEAFF

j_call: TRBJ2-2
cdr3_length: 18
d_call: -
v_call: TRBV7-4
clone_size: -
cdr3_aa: CASSLTIRGFANTGELFF

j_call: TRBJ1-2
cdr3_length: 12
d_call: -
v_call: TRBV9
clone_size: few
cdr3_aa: CASSVTQGGYTF

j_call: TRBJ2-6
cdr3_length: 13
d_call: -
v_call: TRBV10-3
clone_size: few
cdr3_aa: CAINSAGANVLTF

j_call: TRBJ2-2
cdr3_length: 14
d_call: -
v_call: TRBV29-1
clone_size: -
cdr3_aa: CSVGRTENTGELFF

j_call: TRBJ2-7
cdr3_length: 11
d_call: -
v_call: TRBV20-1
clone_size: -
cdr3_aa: CSATRSYEQYF

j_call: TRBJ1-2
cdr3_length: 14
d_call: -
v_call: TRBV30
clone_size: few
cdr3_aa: CALNPGGVNYGYTF

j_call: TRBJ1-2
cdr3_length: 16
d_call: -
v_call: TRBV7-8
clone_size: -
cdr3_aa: CASSSIQDGYNYGYTF

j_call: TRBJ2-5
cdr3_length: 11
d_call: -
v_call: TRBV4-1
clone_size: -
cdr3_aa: CASSHQETQYF

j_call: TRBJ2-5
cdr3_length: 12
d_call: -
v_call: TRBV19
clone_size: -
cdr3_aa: CASSSQGGTQYF

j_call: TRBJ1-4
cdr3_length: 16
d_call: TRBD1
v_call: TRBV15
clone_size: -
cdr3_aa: CATSRGQVATNEKLFF

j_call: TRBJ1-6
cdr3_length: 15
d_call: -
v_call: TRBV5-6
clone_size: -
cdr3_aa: CASSTTGQFNSPLHF

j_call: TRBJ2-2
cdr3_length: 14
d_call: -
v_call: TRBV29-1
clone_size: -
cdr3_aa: CSVRDTRNTGELFF

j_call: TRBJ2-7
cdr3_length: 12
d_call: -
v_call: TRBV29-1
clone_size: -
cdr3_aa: CSVVQDSDEQYF

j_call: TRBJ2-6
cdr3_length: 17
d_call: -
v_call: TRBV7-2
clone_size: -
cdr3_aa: CASSPNSQGPGANVLTF

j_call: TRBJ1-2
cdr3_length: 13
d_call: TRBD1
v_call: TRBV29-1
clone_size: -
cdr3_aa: CSVVSRDRGGYTF

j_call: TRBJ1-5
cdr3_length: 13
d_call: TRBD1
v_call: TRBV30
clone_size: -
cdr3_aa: CAWSEAGGQPQHF

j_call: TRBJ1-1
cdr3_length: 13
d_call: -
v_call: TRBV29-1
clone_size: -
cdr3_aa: CSVKGGLDTEAFF

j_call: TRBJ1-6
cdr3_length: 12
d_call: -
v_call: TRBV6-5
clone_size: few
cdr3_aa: CASSLGGTPLHF

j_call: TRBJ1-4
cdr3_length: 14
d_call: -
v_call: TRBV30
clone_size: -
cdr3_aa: CASSRGLEDEKLFF

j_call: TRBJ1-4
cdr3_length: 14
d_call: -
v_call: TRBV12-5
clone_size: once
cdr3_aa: CASGLGQSNEKLFF

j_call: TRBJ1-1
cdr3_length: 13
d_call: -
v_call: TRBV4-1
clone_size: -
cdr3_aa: CASSQVVNTEAFF

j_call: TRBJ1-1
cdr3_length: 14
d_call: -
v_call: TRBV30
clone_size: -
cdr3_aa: CAWQPGRLNTEAFF

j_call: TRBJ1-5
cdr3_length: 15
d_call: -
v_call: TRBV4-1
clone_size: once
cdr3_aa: CASSQDGHLGQPQHF

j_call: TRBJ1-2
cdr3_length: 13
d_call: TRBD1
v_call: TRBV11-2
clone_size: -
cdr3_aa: CASSRDRERGYTF

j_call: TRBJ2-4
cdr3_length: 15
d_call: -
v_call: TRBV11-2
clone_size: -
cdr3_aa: CASSLGVGAKNIQYF

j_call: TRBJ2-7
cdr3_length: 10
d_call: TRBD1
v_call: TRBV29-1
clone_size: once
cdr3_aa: CSAGQGPQYF

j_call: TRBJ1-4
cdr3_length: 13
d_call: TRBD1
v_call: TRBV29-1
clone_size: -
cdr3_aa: CSAGTGATEKLFF

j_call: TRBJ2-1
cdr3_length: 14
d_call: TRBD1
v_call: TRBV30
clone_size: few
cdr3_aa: CAWSLGTGSNEQFF